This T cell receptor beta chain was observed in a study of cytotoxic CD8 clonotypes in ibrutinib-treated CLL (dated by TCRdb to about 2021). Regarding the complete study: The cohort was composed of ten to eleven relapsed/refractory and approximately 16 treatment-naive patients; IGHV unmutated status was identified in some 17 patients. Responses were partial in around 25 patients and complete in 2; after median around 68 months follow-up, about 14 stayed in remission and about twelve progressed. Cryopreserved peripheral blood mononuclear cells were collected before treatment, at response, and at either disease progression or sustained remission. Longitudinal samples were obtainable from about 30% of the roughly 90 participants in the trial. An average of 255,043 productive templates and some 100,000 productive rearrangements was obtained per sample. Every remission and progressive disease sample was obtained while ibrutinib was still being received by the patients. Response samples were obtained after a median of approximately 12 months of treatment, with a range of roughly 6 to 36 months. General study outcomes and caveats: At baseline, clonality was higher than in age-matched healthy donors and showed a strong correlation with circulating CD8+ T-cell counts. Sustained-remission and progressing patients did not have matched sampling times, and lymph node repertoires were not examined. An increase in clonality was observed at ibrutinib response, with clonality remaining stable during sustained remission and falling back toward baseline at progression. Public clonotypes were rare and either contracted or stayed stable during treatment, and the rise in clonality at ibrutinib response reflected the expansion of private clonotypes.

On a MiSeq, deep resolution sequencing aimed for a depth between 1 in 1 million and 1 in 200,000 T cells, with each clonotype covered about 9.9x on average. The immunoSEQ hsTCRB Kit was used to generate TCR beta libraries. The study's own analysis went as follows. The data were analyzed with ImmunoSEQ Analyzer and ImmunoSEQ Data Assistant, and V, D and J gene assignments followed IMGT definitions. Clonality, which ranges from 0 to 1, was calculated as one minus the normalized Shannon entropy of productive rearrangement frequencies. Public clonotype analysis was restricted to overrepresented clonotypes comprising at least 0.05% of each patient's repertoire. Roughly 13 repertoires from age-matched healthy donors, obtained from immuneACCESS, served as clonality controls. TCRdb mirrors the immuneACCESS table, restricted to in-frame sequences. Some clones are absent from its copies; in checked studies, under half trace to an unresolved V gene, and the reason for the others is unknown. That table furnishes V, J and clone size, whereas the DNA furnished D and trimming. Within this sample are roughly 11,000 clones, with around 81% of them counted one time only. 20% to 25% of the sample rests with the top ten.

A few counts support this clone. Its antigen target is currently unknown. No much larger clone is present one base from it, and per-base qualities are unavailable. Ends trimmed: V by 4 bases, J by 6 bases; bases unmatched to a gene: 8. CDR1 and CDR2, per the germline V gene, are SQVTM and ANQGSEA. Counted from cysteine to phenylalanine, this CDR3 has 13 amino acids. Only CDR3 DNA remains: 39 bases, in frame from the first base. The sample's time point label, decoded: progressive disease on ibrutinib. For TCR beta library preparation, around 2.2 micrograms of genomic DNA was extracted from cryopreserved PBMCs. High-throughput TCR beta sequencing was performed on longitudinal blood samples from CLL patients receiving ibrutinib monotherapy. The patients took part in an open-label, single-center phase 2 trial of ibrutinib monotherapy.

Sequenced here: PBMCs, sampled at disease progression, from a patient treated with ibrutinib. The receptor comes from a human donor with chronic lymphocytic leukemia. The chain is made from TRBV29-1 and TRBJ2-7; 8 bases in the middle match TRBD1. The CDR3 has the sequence CSVGQGWRGEQYF. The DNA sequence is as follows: TGCAGCGTTGGACAGGGGTGGAGGGGCGAGCAGTACTTC.